This TCR beta chain was captured in a study of blood T cell repertoires in COVID-19. Turning to the study itself: Samples of COVID-19 (acute and convalescent) were obtained from the United States, Italy and Spain. PBMCs, B-cell-depleted T cells, or T cells provided the cDNA or gDNA that made up the material.

Method: immunoSEQ multiplex PCR; TCRdb's copy keeps in-frame clones and lacks some. The data show approximately 460,000 clones, 80% to 90% seen once. Patients in Seattle were enrolled during active infection, then followed longitudinally. This receptor was obtained from a young man with COVID-19, enrolled during active disease. The sample consisted of peripheral blood.

The CDR3 nucleotides read TGTGCCACCAGCAGAGGAGGGACAGGGGAAATTAGGCAGTTCTTC. The encoded protein is CATSRGGTGEIRQFF. The chain uses TRBV15 and TRBJ2-1, with 10 bases aligning to TRBD1. The length of the CDR3 is 15 residues. From germline, CDR1 is LNHNV and CDR2 YYDKDF (reference sequence). Trimming at V came to 1 base and at J to 12 bases, leaving 9 bases not matched to a gene.